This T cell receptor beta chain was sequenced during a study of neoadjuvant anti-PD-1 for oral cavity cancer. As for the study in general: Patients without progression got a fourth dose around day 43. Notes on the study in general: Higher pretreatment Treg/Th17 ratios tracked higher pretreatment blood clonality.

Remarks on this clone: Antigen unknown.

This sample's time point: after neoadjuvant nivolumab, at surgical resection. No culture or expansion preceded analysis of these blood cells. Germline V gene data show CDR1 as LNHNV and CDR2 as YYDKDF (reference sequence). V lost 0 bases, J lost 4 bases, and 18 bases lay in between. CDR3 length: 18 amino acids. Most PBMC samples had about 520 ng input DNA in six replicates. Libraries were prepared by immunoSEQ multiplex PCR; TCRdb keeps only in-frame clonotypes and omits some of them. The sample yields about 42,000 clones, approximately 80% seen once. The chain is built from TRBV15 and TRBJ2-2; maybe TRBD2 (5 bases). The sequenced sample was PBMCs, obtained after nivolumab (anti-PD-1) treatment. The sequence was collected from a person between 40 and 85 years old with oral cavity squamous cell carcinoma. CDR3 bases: TGTGCCACCAGCAGAGATTCGGGCACTAGGTATGGCACCGGGGAGCTGTTTTTT. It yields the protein CATSRDSGTRYGTGELFF.